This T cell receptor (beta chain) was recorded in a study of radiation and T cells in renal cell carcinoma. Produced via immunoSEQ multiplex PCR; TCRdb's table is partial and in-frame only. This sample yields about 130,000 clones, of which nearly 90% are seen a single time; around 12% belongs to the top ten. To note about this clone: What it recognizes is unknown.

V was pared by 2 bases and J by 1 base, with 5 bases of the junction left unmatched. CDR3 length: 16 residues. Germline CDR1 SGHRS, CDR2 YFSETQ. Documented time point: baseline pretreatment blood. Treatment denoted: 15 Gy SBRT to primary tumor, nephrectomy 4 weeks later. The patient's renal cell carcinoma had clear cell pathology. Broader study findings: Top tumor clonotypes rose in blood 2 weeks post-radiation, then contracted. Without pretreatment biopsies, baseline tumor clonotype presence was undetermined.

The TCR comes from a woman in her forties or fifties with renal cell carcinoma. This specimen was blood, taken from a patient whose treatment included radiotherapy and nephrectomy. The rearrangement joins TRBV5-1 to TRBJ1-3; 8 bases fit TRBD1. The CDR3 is CASSFSTGGSGNTIYF. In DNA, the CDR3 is TGCGCCAGCAGCTTTAGTACAGGGGGTTCTGGAAACACCATATATTTT. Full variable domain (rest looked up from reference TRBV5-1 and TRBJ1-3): KAGVTQTPRYLIKTRGQQVTLSCSPISGHRSVSWYQQTPGQGLQFLFEYFSETQRNKGNFPGRFSGRQFSNSRSEMNVSTLELGDSALYLCASSFSTGGSGNTIYFGEGSWLTVV.